The rows below give T cell receptor beta chains drawn from one sample of a study of T cells in localized non-small cell lung cancer. Sequencing used immunoSEQ multiplex PCR; TCRdb keeps in-frame clones, though not all of them. The sample consists of 65,000 or so clones, roughly 81% of them appearing once. The source was PBMCs, collected before any cancer treatment. The receptors shown here come from a man aged 40 to 75 with stage II lung adenocarcinoma. CDR3s include the opening cysteine and the closing phenylalanine or tryptophan. The D gene is left open where the match is weak. Size is omitted from some rows. Given values are once, few, many or a class for expanded clones.

j_call	clone_size	v_call	d_call	cdr3_aa	cdr3_nt
TRBJ1-1	once	TRBV19	NA	CASGLDRTNTEAFF	TGTGCCAGTGGGCTGGACAGAACGAACACTGAAGCTTTCTTT
TRBJ2-3	NA	TRBV19	TRBD1	CASSPPGQGSDTQYF	TGTGCCAGTAGTCCCCCGGGACAGGGTTCAGATACGCAGTATTTT
TRBJ1-2	NA	TRBV19	NA	CASSLPRENNYGYTF	TGTGCCAGTAGTCTTCCCAGGGAGAACAACTATGGCTACACCTTC
TRBJ2-7	NA	TRBV5-4	NA	CASRQGSGAYEQYF	TGTGCCAGCAGGCAAGGTAGCGGAGCCTACGAGCAGTACTTC
TRBJ2-1	NA	TRBV7-7	TRBD2	CASSLGSGTSGSMVNEQFF	TGTGCTAGCAGCTTAGGGTCCGGGACTAGCGGGAGTATGGTCAATGAGCAGTTCTTC
TRBJ2-3	NA	TRBV19	NA	CASSIGGLTVDTQYF	TGTGCCAGTAGTATTGGGGGCCTAACGGTAGATACGCAGTATTTT
TRBJ2-3	NA	TRBV7-9	TRBD2	CASSRTRPSRDTQYF	TGTGCCAGCAGCCGGACTAGACCATCACGGGATACGCAGTATTTT
TRBJ2-7	NA	TRBV5-1	TRBD2	CASSSISGRASHEQYF	TGCGCCAGCAGCTCGATCAGCGGGAGGGCCAGCCACGAGCAGTACTTC
TRBJ2-3	NA	TRBV6-1	NA	CASSDGGSTDTQYF	TGTGCCAGCAGTGACGGCGGTAGCACAGATACGCAGTATTTT
TRBJ2-3	NA	TRBV19	NA	CASRGDGVRADTQYF	TGTGCCAGTAGGGGGGACGGGGTCCGGGCAGATACGCAGTATTTT
TRBJ1-2	once	TRBV10-1	NA	CATKRGGGYTF	TGCGCCACGAAGAGGGGGGGCGGCTACACCTTC
TRBJ1-5	few	TRBV6-1	NA	CASSGAVGNQPQHF	TGTGCCAGCAGTGGTGCGGTGGGCAATCAGCCCCAGCATTTT
TRBJ2-7	NA	TRBV5-1	NA	CASSLGGPGPPYEQYF	TGCGCCAGCAGCTTGGGGGGTCCAGGACCGCCCTACGAGCAGTACTTC
TRBJ2-7	NA	TRBV10-3	TRBD2	CAISESVAGGAYEQYF	TGTGCCATCAGTGAGTCTGTAGCGGGAGGGGCCTACGAGCAGTACTTC
TRBJ2-7	once	TRBV6-5	NA	CASSYSKDYEQYF	TGTGCCAGCAGTTACTCAAAGGACTACGAGCAGTACTTC
TRBJ2-5	NA	TRBV7-9	NA	CASSFQTSQETQYF	TGTGCCAGCAGCTTTCAGACTAGCCAAGAGACCCAGTACTTC
TRBJ2-2	NA	TRBV2	TRBD1	CASRFGQGLAGELFF	TGTGCCAGCAGATTTGGACAGGGATTGGCCGGGGAGCTGTTTTTT